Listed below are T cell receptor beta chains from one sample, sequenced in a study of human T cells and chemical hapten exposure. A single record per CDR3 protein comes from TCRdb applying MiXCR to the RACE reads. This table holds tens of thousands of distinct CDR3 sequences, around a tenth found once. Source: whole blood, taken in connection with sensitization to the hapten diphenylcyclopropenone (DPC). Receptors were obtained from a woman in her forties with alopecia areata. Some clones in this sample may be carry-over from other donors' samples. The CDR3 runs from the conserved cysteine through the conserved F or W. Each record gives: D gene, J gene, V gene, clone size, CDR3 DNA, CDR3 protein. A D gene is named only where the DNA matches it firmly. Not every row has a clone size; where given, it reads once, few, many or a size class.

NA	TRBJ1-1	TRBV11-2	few	TGTGCCAGCAGCTTCGACGGCTCGAACACTGAAGCTTTCTTT	CASSFDGSNTEAFF
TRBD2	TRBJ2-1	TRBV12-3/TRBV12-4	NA	TGTGCCAGCATCCAAGGCGGGGGGGCTTCCAATGAGCAGTTCTTC	CASIQGGGASNEQFF
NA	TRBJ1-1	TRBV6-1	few	TGTGCCAGCAGTGGGACTGATCATTTCTTT	CASSGTDHFF
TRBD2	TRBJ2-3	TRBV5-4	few	TGTGCCAGCACCCCCAGCGGGACGCCGAGCACAGATACGCAGTATTTT	CASTPSGTPSTDTQYF
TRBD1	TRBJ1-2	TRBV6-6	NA	TGTGCCAGCACCTTTCGCCAGGGGGGCGCCTTGGGCTACACCTTC	CASTFRQGGALGYTF
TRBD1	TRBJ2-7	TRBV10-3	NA	TGTGCCATCAGTGCCTTCACAGGGGGCTTCGATTACGAGCAGTACTTC	CAISAFTGGFDYEQYF
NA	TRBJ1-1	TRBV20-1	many	TGCAGTGCTAGAGAGCCGCTCTCGGGGTCGGACACTGAAGCTTTCTTT	CSAREPLSGSDTEAFF
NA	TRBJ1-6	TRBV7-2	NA	TGTGCCAGCAGCTTTGGCTCAGAGAATTCATCCCTCCACTTT	CASSFGSENSSLHF
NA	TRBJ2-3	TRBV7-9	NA	TGTGTCAGCAGCTTAATGTCTAGCACAGATACGCAGTATTTT	CVSSLMSSTDTQYF
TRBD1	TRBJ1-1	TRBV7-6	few	TGTGCCAGCAGCTTAGCGCTGGGACAGGGAACGACTGAAGCTTTCTTT	CASSLALGQGTTEAFF
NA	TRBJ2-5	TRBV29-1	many	TGCAGCTACTGGCGATCACGGACCCAGTACTTC	CSYWRSRTQYF
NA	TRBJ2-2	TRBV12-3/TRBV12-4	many	TGTGCCACCGGGCCCGCTGTTTTAGATACCGGGGAGCTGTTTTTT	CATGPAVLDTGELFF
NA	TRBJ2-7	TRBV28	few	TGTGCCAGCAGTTTATTTGGGGAACCCTACGAGCAGTACTTC	CASSLFGEPYEQYF
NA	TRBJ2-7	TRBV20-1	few	TGCAGTGTATTGCGGGGAGACTACGAGCAGTACTTC	CSVLRGDYEQYF
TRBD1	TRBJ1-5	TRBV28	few	TGTGCCAGCGAAGGGACAGGCTCTTATCAGCCCCAGCATTTT	CASEGTGSYQPQHF
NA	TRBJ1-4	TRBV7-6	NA	TGTGCCAGCAGCTTAATGCCAGGGAAAAATGAAAAACTGTTTTTT	CASSLMPGKNEKLFF
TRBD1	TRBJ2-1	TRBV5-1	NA	TGCGCCAGCGGCAAAACCCCGGACAGGGTTGAGCAGTTCTTC	CASGKTPDRVEQFF
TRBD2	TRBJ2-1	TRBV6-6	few	TGTGCCAGCAGTTACTCGGTAGAGGGAGGGAATGAGCAGTTCTTC	CASSYSVEGGNEQFF
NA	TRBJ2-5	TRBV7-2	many	TGTGCCAGCAGCTTGACAGGGACTACGGGAGAGACCCAGTACTTC	CASSLTGTTGETQYF
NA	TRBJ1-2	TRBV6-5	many	TGTGCCAGCAGGTGGGACCCCAACTATGGCTACACCTTC	CASRWDPNYGYTF
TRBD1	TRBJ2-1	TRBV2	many	TGTGCCAGCAATGTAGTCCCGACAGGGCCGAATGAGCAGTTCTTC	CASNVVPTGPNEQFF
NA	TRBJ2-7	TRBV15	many	TGTGCCACCAGCAGAGTTAGGGCTACTAACTACGAGCAGTACTTC	CATSRVRATNYEQYF
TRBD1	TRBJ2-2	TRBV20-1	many	TGCAGTGCTAGCGGGGACAGGGTCACCGGGGAGCTGTTTTTT	CSASGDRVTGELFF
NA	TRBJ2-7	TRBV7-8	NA	TGTGCCAGCAGCTTAGAGGTCACCGGGCCTGAAGACTACGAGCAGTACTTC	CASSLEVTGPEDYEQYF
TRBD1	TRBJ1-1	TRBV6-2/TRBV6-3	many	TGTGCCAGCAGTTTTACGGGACAGGGGGCAACTGAAGCTTTCTTT	CASSFTGQGATEAFF
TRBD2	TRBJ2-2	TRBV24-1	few	TGTGCCACCAGTGATTCCGCTAGCGGGGACACCGGGGAGCTGTTTTTT	CATSDSASGDTGELFF
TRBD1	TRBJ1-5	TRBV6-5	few	TGTGCCAGCAGGACAGGGAGTAGCAATCAGCCCCAGCATTTT	CASRTGSSNQPQHF
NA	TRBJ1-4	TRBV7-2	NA	TGTGCCAGCAGCTTAGCGCTGGGGGGCGTTGCACTGTTTTTT	CASSLALGGVALFF
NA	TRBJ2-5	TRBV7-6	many	TGTGCCAGCAGCTTAGGAGTCGGTCGGGGCCAAGAGACCCAGTACTTC	CASSLGVGRGQETQYF
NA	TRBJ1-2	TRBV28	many	TGTGCCAGCAGTCCGACCGGAGGAGGCTACACCTTC	CASSPTGGGYTF
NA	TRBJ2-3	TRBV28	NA	TGTGCTATTGGAGGCGGGGGCGACACAGATACGCAGTATTTT	CAIGGGGDTDTQYF
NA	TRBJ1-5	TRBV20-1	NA	TGCAGTGCAGTCCAGGGAAGCAATCAGCCCCAGCATTTT	CSAVQGSNQPQHF
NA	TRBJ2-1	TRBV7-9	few	TGTGCCAGCAGCTTACAGGGACCCAATGAGCAGTTCTTC	CASSLQGPNEQFF
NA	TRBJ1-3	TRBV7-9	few	TGTGCCAGCAGCCCCAGGAAGGTCGGAAACACCATATATTTT	CASSPRKVGNTIYF
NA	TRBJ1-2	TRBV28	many	TGTGCCAGCAGTTTGCAGCTACGAGGTGGCTACACCTTC	CASSLQLRGGYTF
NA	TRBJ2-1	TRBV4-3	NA	TGCGCCAGCAGCCAAGATCCGGCGGAGGGCACCTACGATGAGCAGTTCTTC	CASSQDPAEGTYDEQFF
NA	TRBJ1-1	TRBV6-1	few	TGTGCCAGCAGTGAAGGGGGCGGGAGATTAGATCAGGACACTGAAGCTTTCTTT	CASSEGGGRLDQDTEAFF
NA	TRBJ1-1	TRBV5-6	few	TGTGCCAGCAGCTTGGGCGACACTGAAGCTTTCTTT	CASSLGDTEAFF
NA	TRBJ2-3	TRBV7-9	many	TGTGCCAGCAGCTTAAAGGCAGGGCGGAGAGAAACAGATACGCAGTATTTT	CASSLKAGRRETDTQYF
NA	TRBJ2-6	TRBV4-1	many	TGCGCCAGCAGCCGCTGGGGCTCTGGGGCCAACGTCCTGACTTTC	CASSRWGSGANVLTF
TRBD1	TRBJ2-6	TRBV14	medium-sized	TGTGCCAGCAGCCCCTTGGACAGGGCAAGCGCTGGGGCCAACGTCCTGACTTTC	CASSPLDRASAGANVLTF
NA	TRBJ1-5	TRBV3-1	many	TGTGCCAGCAGCCAAGGCCAGGGGCATTTGCCCCAGCATTTT	CASSQGQGHLPQHF
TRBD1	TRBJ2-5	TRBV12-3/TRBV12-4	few	TGTGCCAGCAGCGATCCCAGGGGGCAGCTCCAAGAGACCCAGTACTTC	CASSDPRGQLQETQYF
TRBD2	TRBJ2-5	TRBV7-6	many	TGTGCCAGCAGCTTAGTAACTAGCGGGTCGGAGACCCAGTACTTC	CASSLVTSGSETQYF
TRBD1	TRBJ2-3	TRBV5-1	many	TGCGCCAGCAGCCCAGGGACAGGCAGTACGCAGTATTTT	CASSPGTGSTQYF